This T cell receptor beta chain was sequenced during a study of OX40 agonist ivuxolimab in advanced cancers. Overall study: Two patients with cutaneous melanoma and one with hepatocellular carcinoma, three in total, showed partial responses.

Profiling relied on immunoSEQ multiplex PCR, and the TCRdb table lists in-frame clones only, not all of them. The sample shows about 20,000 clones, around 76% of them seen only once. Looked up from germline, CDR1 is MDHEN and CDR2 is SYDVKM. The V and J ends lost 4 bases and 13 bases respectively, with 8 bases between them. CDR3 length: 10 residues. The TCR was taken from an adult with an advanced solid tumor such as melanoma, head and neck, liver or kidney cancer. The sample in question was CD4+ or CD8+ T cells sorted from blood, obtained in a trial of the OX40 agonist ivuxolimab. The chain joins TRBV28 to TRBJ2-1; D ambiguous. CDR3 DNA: TGTGCCAGCAGTTCCCTTGATCAGTTCTTC. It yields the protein CASSSLDQFF.